Here is one T cell receptor beta chain with its context. Its antigen remains unidentified. This specimen comes from a study of shared clonotypes between healthy human individuals. Whole-study results and caveats: Memory subsets had estimated richness that was generally smaller than that of naive subsets.

The protocol was immunoSEQ multiplex PCR, while the TCRdb copy is restricted to in-frame clones and leaves out a portion. In the table there are about 680,000 clones, about 92% of which are singletons. Trimming removed 8 bases at V and 3 bases at J, with 8 bases between. Germline V gene lookup returns CDR1 SGHAT and CDR2 FQNNGV. The CDR3 totals 12 residues. CD45RO-negative CD8 cells positively selected for CCR7 made up the naive population, which excluded terminally differentiated effector memory CD45RA+ cells. The chain joins TRBV11-2 to TRBJ2-1; no definite D call. The receptor's source is a man aged 30 to 45 in good health. The sequenced sample was naive CD8+ T cells sorted from blood. The CDR3 sequence is CASERIYNEQFF. The DNA for the CDR3 is TGTGCCAGCGAGAGAATCTACAATGAGCAGTTCTTC. Supplemented by reference TRBV11-2 and TRBJ2-1, the full variable domain reads EAGVAQSPRYKIIEKRQSVAFWCNPISGHATLYWYQQILGQGPKLLIQFQNNGVVDDSQLPKDRFSAERLKGVDSTLKIQPAKLEDSAVYLCASERIYNEQFFGPGTRLTVL.